This entry describes one T cell receptor (beta chain). The repertoire was sequenced with immunoSEQ multiplex PCR; TCRdb's copy has only in-frame clones and lacks some. The top ten hold 13% of the sample, which has approximately 230,000 clones, about 80% seen once. This specimen comes from a study of control samples from healthy donors and cancer patients. The sequence came from a woman aged 55 to 70 with lung cancer. Sequences were obtained from PBMCs.

DNA of the CDR3: TGTGCCAGCAGTCCCTCGGCCATGGGGACTGAAGCTTTCTTT. This gives the protein CASSPSAMGTEAFF. The chain recombines TRBV25-1 with TRBJ1-1; no definite D call. CDR1 and CDR2 from the germline V gene are MGHDK and SYGVNS. Between the trimmed V and J ends, which lost 5 bases and 5 bases, there was a span of 15 bases. This CDR3 is 14 amino acids long.